This T cell receptor (beta chain) was profiled in a study of blood T cell repertoires in COVID-19. At the level of the study: In each case, the material was cDNA or gDNA derived from T cells, B-cell-depleted T cells, or PBMCs.

This clone was counted only a few times. Original data processing: Estimation of nucleated cell counts relied on the amplification of reference gene primers. Sequencing used immunoSEQ multiplex PCR; TCRdb keeps in-frame clones, though not all of them. The V and J calls and clone size are taken from that table; D and trimming were inferred from the DNA. The sample lists around 150,000 clones, approximately 81% seen once, with more than 7.5% in the top ten. Germline lookup yields CDR1 SGHAT and CDR2 FQNNGV. Trimming stripped 0 bases from V and 6 bases from J, with 9 bases between. The CDR3 covers 13 residues.

This chain connects TRBV11-2 to TRBJ2-7, with D unresolved. The specimen was peripheral blood. The sequence was obtained from a woman between 55 and 75 years old with active or convalescent COVID-19. Here the CDR3 reads CASSLDLSGEQYF. The CDR3 nucleotides read TGTGCCAGCAGCTTAGATCTTTCCGGCGAGCAGTACTTC.